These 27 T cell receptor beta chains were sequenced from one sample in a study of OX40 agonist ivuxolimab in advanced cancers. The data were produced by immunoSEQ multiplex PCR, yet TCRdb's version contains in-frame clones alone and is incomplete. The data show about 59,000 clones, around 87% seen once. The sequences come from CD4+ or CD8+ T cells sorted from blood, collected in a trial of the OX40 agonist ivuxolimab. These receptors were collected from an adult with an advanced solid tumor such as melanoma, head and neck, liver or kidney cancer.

The CDR3 nucleotides read TGTGCCAGCAGCGGAGAAGCGGGACTAGCGGGGGGGGTCGGCGACGAGCAGTACTTC. This translates into CASSGEAGLAGGVGDEQYF. The rearrangement links TRBV21-1 to TRBJ2-7; the D call TRBD2 from the table was never checked on the DNA. TRBV21-1 is reported as a pseudogene. The CDR3 extends over 19 amino acids.

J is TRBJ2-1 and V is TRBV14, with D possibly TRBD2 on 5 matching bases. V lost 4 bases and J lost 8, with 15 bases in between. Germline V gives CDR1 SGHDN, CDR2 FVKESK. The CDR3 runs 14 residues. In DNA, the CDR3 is TGTGCCAGCAGCCTGGGGATTGGGCGGGATGAGCAGTTCTTC. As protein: CASSLGIGRDEQFF.

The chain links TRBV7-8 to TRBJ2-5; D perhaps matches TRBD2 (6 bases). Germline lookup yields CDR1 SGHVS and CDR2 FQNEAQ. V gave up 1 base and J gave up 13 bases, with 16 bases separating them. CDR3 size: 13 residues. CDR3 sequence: CASSLVRAGYPYF. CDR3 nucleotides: TGTGCCAGCAGCTTAGTGAGGGCGGGATACCCGTACTTC.

CDR3 nucleotide sequence: TGTGCCAGCTCACCACGGGGACCCGACGAGCAGTACTTC. Its protein product is CASSPRGPDEQYF. This chain joins TRBV18 and TRBJ2-7; D assignment may be TRBD1 or TRBD2 (5 bases each). Germline CDR1 reads KGHSH; CDR2 reads LQKENI. This CDR3 is 13 amino acids long. Trimming took off 1 base at V and 5 bases at J, with 9 bases between the two ends.

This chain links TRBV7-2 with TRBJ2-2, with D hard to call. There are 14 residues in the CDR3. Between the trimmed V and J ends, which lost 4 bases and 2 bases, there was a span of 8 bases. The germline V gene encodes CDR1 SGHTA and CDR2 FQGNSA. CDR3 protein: CASSYQHNTGELFF. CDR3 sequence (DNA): TGTGCCAGCAGCTACCAGCACAACACCGGGGAGCTGTTTTTT.

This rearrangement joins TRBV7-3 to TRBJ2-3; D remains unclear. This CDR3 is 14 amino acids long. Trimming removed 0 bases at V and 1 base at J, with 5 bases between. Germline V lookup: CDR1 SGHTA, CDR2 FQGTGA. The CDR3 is CASSLTSGTDTQYF. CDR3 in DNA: TGTGCCAGCAGCTTAACGTCCGGCACAGATACGCAGTATTTT.

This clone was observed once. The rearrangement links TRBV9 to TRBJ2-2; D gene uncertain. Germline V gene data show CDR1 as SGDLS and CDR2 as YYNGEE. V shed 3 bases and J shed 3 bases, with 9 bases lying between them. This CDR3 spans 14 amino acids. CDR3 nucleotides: TGTGCCAGCAGCGCCCTCTCCTACACCGGGGAGCTGTTTTTT. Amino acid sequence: CASSALSYTGELFF.

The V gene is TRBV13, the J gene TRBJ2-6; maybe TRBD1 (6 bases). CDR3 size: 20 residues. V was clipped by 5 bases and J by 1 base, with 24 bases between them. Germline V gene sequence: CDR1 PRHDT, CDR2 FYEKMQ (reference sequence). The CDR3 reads CASSPAYRVIELSGANVLTF. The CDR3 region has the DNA TGTGCCAGCAGCCCTGCGTACAGGGTCATCGAACTATCTGGGGCCAACGTCCTGACTTTC.

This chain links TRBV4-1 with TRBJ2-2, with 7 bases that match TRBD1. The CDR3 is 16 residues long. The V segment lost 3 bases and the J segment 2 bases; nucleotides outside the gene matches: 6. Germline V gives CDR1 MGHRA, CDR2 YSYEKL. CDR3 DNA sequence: TGCGCCAGCAGCCACCAAAACAGGGGTAACACCGGGGAGCTGTTTTTT. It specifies CASSHQNRGNTGELFF.

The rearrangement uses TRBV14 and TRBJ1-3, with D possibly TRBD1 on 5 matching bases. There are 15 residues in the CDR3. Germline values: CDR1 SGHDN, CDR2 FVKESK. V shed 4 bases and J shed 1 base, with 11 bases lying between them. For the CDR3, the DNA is TGTGCCAGCAGCCCGGGACCGATTTCTGGAAACACCATATATTTT. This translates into CASSPGPISGNTIYF.

CDR3 nucleotides: TGCGCCAGCACTTCTCCGAGGACAGGGGGTCAATGGGGCTACAATGAGCAGTTCTTC. It yields the protein CASTSPRTGGQWGYNEQFF. The chain uses TRBV4-1 and TRBJ2-1, with TRBD1 identical over 10 bases. The V gene's germline CDR1 is MGHRA and CDR2 YSYEKL. The V gene end was trimmed by 7 bases and the J gene end by 3 bases; junction bases not matched to a gene: 18. The CDR3 is 19 residues long.

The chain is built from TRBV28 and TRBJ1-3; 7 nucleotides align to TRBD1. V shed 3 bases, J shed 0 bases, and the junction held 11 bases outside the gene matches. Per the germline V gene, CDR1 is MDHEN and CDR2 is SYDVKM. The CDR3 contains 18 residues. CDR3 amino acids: CASSFLGTAISSGNTIYF. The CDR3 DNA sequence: TGTGCCAGCAGTTTTCTGGGGACAGCCATTAGCTCTGGAAACACCATATATTTT.

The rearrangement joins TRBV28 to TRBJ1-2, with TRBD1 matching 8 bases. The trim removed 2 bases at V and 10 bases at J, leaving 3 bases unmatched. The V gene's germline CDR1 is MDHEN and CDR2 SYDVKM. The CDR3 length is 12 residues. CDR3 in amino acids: CASSLRQGYYTF. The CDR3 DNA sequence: TGTGCCAGCAGTTTACGACAGGGGTACTACACCTTC.

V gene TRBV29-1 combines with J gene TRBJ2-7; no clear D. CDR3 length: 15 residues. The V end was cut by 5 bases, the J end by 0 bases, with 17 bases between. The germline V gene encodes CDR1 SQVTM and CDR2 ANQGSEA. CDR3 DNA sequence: TGCAGCGTTATTGTTCGGAGCCAGAGCTCCTACGAGCAGTACTTC. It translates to CSVIVRSQSSYEQYF.

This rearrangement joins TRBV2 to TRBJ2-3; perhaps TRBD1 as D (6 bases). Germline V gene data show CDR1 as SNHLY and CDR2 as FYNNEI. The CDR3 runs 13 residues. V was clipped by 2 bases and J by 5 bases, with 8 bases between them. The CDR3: CASSELRGDTQYF. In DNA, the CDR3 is TGTGCCAGCAGTGAACTCAGGGGAGATACGCAGTATTTT.

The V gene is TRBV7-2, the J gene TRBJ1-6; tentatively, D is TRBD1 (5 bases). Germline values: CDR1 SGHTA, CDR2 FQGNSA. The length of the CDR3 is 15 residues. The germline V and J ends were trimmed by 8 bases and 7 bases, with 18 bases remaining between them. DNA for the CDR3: TGTGCCAGCCGCCAGGTAAGGAGGGGAAATTCACCCCTCCACTTT. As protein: CASRQVRRGNSPLHF.

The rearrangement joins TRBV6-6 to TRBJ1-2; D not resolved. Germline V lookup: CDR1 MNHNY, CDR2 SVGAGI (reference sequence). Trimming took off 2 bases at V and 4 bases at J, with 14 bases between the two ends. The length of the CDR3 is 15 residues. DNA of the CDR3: TGTGCCAGCAGTTACACAACAGCGAGCTTCTATGGCTACACCTTC. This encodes CASSYTTASFYGYTF.

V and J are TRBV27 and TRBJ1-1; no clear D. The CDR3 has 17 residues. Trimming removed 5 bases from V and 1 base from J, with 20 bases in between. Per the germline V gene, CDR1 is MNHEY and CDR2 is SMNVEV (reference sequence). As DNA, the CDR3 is TGTGCCAGCAGTCTAACATACCCGGACGTTGAGAACACTGAAGCTTTCTTT. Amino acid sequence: CASSLTYPDVENTEAFF.

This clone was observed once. The DNA for the CDR3 is TGTGCCAGCAGCCCAGTAGCTAGCACAGATACGCAGTATTTT. Amino acid sequence: CASSPVASTDTQYF. This chain links TRBV6-4 with TRBJ2-3; D is ambiguous. Looked up from germline, CDR1 is MRHNA and CDR2 is SNTAGT. This CDR3 spans 14 amino acids. The V end lost 6 bases, the J end lost 0 bases, and 10 bases lay between the germline ends.

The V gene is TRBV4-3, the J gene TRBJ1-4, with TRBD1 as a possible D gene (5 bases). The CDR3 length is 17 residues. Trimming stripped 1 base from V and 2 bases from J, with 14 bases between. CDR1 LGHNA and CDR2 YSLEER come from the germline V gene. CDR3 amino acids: CASSQGARGATNEKLFF. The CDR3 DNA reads TGCGCCAGCAGCCAAGGGGCGCGGGGCGCCACTAATGAAAAACTGTTTTTT.

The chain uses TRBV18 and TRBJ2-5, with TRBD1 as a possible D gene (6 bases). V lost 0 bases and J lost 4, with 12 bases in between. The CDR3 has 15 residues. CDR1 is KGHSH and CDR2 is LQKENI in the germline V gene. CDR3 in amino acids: CASSPPNRDGETQYF. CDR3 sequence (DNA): TGTGCCAGCTCACCACCGAACAGGGACGGAGAGACCCAGTACTTC.

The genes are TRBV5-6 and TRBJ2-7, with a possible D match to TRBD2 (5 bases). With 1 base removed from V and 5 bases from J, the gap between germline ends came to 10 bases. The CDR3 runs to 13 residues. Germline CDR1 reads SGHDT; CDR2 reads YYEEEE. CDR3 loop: CASSLTRGNEQYF. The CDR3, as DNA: TGTGCCAGCAGCTTGACTAGAGGGAACGAGCAGTACTTC.

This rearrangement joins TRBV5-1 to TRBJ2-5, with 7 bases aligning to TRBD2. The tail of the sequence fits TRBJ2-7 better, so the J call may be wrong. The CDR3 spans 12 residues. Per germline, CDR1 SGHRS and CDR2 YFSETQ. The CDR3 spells CASTGGTYEQYF. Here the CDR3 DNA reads TGCGCCAGCACGGGAGGCACCTACGAGCAGTACTTC.

The CDR3 bases are TGCGCCAGCAGCGTCGACAGCGACACTGAAGCTTTCTTT. Translated: CASSVDSDTEAFF. The rearrangement joins TRBV5-1 to TRBJ1-1, with TRBD1 as a possible D gene (5 bases). V dropped 4 bases and J dropped 3 bases, with 10 bases sitting between them. This CDR3 has 13 amino acids. From germline, CDR1 is SGHRS and CDR2 YFSETQ. The full variable domain, completed using reference TRBV5-1 and TRBJ1-1, is KAGVTQTPRYLIKTRGQQVTLSCSPISGHRSVSWYQQTPGQGLQFLFEYFSETQRNKGNFPGRFSGRQFSNSRSEMNVSTLELGDSALYLCASSVDSDTEAFFGQGTRLTVV.

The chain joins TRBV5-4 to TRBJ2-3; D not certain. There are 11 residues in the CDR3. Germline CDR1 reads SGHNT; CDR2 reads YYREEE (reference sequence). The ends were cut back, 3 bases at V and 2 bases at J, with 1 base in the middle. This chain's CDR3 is CASSSTDTQYF. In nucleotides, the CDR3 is TGTGCCAGCAGCTCCACAGATACGCAGTATTTT.

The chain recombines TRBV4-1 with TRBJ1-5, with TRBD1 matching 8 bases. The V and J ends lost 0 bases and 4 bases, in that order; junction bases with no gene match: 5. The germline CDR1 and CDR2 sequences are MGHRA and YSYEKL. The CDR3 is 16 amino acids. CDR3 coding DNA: TGCGCCAGCAGCCAAGATGACAGGGGCCCTAATCAGCCCCAGCATTTT. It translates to CASSQDDRGPNQPQHF.

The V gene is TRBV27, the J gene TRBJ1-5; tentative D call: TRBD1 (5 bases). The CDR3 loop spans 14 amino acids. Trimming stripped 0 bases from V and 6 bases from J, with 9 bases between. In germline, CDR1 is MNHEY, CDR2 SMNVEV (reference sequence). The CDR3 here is CASSLSRGSQPQHF. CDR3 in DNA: TGTGCCAGCAGTTTATCGCGGGGGAGTCAGCCCCAGCATTTT.